One sample yielded the 9 T cell receptor beta chains listed below, sequenced in a study of CD8 T cells in Susac syndrome. Roughly 0.5 to 1 ug RNA was reverse transcribed with random hexamers. TCRdb re-analysed the immunoSEQ multiplex PCR reads in MiXCR, keeping a single row per CDR3 protein. The sample lists hundreds of thousands of distinct CDR3 sequences, 75% to 90% seen once, with approximately 0.12% in the top ten. Sequencing was carried out using CD8+ T cells from PBMCs. The receptors were sampled from a human donor with multiple sclerosis.

The gene calls are TRBV30 and TRBJ1-4; D unresolved. V dropped 2 bases and J dropped 8 bases, with 12 bases sitting between them. The CDR3 contains 13 residues. CDR1 is GTSNPN and CDR2 is SVGIG in the germline V gene (reference sequence). CDR3 coding DNA: TGTGCCTGGAGTCCCCCCCTGGGCGAAAAACTGTTTTTT. This translates into CAWSPPLGEKLFF.

This chain links TRBV6-1 with TRBJ2-1, with 15 bases matching TRBD2. Germline loops: CDR1 MNHNS, CDR2 SASEGT. The CDR3 covers 18 residues. Unmatched junction bases numbered 7, after V lost 7 bases and J lost 0 bases. The CDR3 DNA follows: TGTGCCAGCACTGATGGACTAGCGGGGGGGCCCTCCTACAATGAGCAGTTCTTC. Translation gives CASTDGLAGGPSYNEQFF.

The CDR3, as DNA: TGTGCCGCGGGGGTTAGGGCTAGCGGTTACAATGAGCAGTTCTTC. Encoded protein: CAAGVRASGYNEQFF. The chain joins TRBV2 to TRBJ2-1, with TRBD2 matching over 7 bases. The CDR3 spans 15 residues. Germline V gene lookup returns CDR1 SNHLY and CDR2 FYNNEI. With 11 bases clipped from V and 4 bases from J, the junction kept 14 bases outside the gene matches. The complete variable domain, with remaining parts taken from reference TRBV2 and TRBJ2-1, reads EPEVTQTPSHQVTQMGQEVILRCVPISNHLYFYWYRQILGQKVEFLVSFYNNEISEKSEIFDDQFSVERPDGSNFTLKIRSTKLEDSAMYFCAAGVRASGYNEQFFGPGTRLTVL.

This rearrangement joins TRBV6-5 to TRBJ2-3; D gene ambiguous. The CDR3 runs 16 residues. Deletions cut 5 bases from V and 0 bases from J, with 15 bases between. Per germline, CDR1 MNHEY and CDR2 SVGAGI. CDR3 region: CASSVWSAASTDTQYF. The CDR3 DNA reads TGTGCCAGCAGTGTTTGGAGTGCTGCTAGCACAGATACGCAGTATTTT.

In DNA form, the CDR3 reads TGCGCCAGCAGCCAAGTGGGGGCTACTAACTATGGCTACACCTTC. Translation gives CASSQVGATNYGYTF. This rearrangement joins TRBV4-1 to TRBJ1-2; TRBD1 might be the D (6 bases). There are 15 residues in the CDR3. Deletions cut 1 base from V and 0 bases from J, with 9 bases between. Germline V gives CDR1 MGHRA, CDR2 YSYEKL.

CDR3 region: CASSPARVERTDTQYF. For the CDR3, the DNA is TGTGCCAGCAGCCCAGCAAGAGTTGAGCGCACAGATACGCAGTATTTT. The rearrangement joins TRBV3-1 to TRBJ2-3, with D uncertain. Per the germline V gene, CDR1 is LGHDT and CDR2 is YNNKEL (reference sequence). V lost 4 bases, J lost 1 base, and 15 bases lay in between. There are 16 residues in the CDR3.

The chain recombines TRBV3-1 with TRBJ2-5, with 13 bases that match TRBD2. This CDR3 has 17 amino acids. V lost 5 bases, J lost 5 bases, and 11 bases stayed unmatched. CDR1 LGHDT and CDR2 YNNKEL come from the germline V gene (reference sequence). The CDR3 nucleotides read TGTGCCAGCAGCTCCACGACTAGCGGGGGGCAGTTGGAGACCCAGTACTTC. This translates into CASSSTTSGGQLETQYF.

This clonotype was seen just once. The V call is TRBV28, the J call TRBJ1-2, with 8 bases identical to TRBD1. The CDR3 loop spans 13 amino acids. The ends lost 6 bases at V and 8 bases at J; junction bases unmatched: 8. Per the germline V gene, CDR1 is MDHEN and CDR2 is SYDVKM. CDR3 sequence: CASRPTGGRGYTF. The CDR3 nucleotides are TGTGCCAGCAGACCCACAGGGGGAAGGGGCTACACCTTC.

With regard to this clonotype: One base away lies a much larger clone, so this may be a sequencing read error. The J gene is TRBJ2-3, the V gene TRBV2; TRBD2 agrees at 9 bases. V lost 8 bases, J lost 4 bases, and 13 bases stayed unmatched. The CDR3 is 16 residues long. Germline loops: CDR1 SNHLY, CDR2 FYNNEI. The CDR3 reads CASSADVAGEPDTQYF. In DNA, the CDR3 is TGTGCCAGCTCCGCAGATGTAGCGGGAGAGCCAGATACGCAGTATTTT.